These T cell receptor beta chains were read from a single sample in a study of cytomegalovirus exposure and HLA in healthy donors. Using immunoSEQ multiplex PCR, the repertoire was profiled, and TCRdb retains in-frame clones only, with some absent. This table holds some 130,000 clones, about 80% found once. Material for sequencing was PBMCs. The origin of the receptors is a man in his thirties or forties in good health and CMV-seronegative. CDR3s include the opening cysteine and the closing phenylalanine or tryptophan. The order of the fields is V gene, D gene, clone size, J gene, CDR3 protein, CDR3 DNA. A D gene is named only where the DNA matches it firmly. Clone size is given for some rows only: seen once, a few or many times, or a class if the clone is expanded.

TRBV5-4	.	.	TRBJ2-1	CASSPIGGGGSDSYNEQFF	TGTGCCAGCAGCCCGATAGGGGGGGGCGGTAGCGACTCCTACAATGAGCAGTTCTTC
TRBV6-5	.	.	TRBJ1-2	CASGTNYGYTF	TGTGCCAGCGGCACAAACTATGGCTACACCTTC
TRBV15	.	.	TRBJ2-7	CATSLGPYEQYF	TGTGCCACCAGCCTAGGTCCCTACGAGCAGTACTTC
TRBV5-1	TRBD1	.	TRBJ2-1	CASTRDRGEQFF	TGCGCCAGCACCAGGGACAGGGGTGAGCAGTTCTTC
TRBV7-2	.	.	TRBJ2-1	CASSLRGNEQFF	TGTGCCAGCAGCTTAAGGGGCAATGAGCAGTTCTTC
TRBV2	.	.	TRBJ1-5	CASRRDSNQPQHF	TGTGCCAGCAGGCGGGATAGCAATCAGCCCCAGCATTTT
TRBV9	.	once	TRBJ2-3	CASSVITGPGTDTQYF	TGTGCCAGCAGCGTAATTACAGGGCCAGGCACAGATACGCAGTATTTT
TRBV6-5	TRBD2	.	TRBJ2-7	CASTKGSGSEQYF	TGTGCCAGCACCAAGGGTAGCGGGAGCGAGCAGTACTTC
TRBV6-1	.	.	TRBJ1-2	CASSEDPGVGPGYTF	TGTGCCAGCAGTGAAGATCCGGGGGTAGGACCTGGCTACACCTTC
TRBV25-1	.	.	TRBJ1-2	CASSEPGYGVYGYTF	TGTGCCAGCAGTGAACCCGGGTACGGGGTGTATGGCTACACCTTC
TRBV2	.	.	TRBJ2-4	CASEDPGVENIQYF	TGTGCCAGCGAGGATCCGGGAGTAGAAAACATTCAGTACTTC